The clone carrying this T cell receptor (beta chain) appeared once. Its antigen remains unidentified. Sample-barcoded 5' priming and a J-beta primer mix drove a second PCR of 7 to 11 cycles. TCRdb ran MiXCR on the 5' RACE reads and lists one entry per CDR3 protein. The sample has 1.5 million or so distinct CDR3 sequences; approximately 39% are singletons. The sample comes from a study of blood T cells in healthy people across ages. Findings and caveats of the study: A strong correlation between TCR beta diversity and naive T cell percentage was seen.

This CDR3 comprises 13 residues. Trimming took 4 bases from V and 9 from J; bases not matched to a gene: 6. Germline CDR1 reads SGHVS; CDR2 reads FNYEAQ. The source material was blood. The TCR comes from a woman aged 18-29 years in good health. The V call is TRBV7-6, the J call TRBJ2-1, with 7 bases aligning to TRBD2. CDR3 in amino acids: CASSCVGRSEQFF. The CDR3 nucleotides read TGTGCCAGCAGCTGTGTCGGGAGGTCTGAGCAGTTCTTC.